The next 10 T cell receptor beta chains were all read from a single sample in a study of cytomegalovirus exposure and HLA in healthy donors. Use of 60 Vbeta and 13 Jbeta primers characterized the PCR. The method was immunoSEQ multiplex PCR; TCRdb's version includes in-frame clones alone and lacks a portion of them. The data show over 85,000 clones, about four fifths seen once. The source material was PBMCs. These receptors were collected from a man aged 40-49 years in good health and CMV-seropositive.

The J gene is TRBJ2-1, the V gene TRBV7-2; D is undetermined. The V end lost 1 base, the J end lost 7 bases, and 5 bases lay between the germline ends. This CDR3 has 12 amino acids. Germline CDR1 reads SGHTA; CDR2 reads FQGNSA. CDR3 DNA sequence: TGTGCCAGCAGCTTAGTCGGTAATGAGCAGTTCTTC. Its protein is CASSLVGNEQFF.

This sequence joins TRBV7-2 and TRBJ2-1, with 10 bases that match TRBD1. V dropped 4 bases and J dropped 7; count of bases not matched to a gene: 10. The germline CDR1 and CDR2 sequences are SGHTA and FQGNSA. This CDR3 comprises 16 residues. DNA for the CDR3: TGTGCCAGCAGCTCGAGGACGGGACAGGGGATGAATGAGCAGTTCTTC. Protein product: CASSSRTGQGMNEQFF. Supplemented by reference TRBV7-2 and TRBJ2-1, the full variable domain reads GAGVSQSPSNKVTEKGKDVELRCDPISGHTALYWYRQSLGQGLEFLIYFQGNSAPDKSGLPSDRFSAERTGGSVSTLTIQRTQQEDSAVYLCASSSRTGQGMNEQFFGPGTRLTVL.

The CDR3: CASSSKVGGYEQYF. The CDR3 DNA follows: TGTGCCAGCAGCTCCAAGGTGGGGGGCTACGAGCAGTACTTC. V gene TRBV5-4 combines with J gene TRBJ2-7; maybe TRBD2 (6 bases). V lost 3 bases and J lost 3, with 13 bases in between. CDR3 length equals 14 residues. Germline V lookup: CDR1 SGHNT, CDR2 YYREEE (reference sequence).

Points on this clone: One end of the junction varies from germline; a read error may be responsible. The chain joins TRBV14 to TRBJ1-2, with D possibly being TRBD1 (6 bases). Per the germline V gene, CDR1 is SGHDN and CDR2 is FVKESK. CDR3 length equals 15 residues. The CDR3 loop is CASSQATGLSVGYTF. The DNA for the CDR3 is TGTGCCAGCAGTCAAGCAACAGGGCTCTCGGTAGGCTACACCTTC.

The J gene is TRBJ2-1, the V gene TRBV7-9; a possible D gene is TRBD2 (6 bases). CDR1 and CDR2 from the germline V gene are SEHNR and FQNEAQ (reference sequence). CDR3 length equals 11 residues. The CDR3 region has the DNA TGTGCACTAGCCGATTACAATGAGCAGTTCTTC. Its translation is CALADYNEQFF.

This clone occurred once. J is TRBJ2-5 and V is TRBV7-2; no firm D call. CDR1 and CDR2 from the germline V gene are SGHTA and FQGNSA. Trimming removed 4 bases from V and 4 bases from J, with 4 bases in between. The CDR3 has 11 residues. The CDR3 reads CASSSLETQYF. The CDR3 bases are TGTGCCAGCAGCTCCCTAGAGACCCAGTACTTC.

The rearrangement uses TRBV28 and TRBJ1-5; D gene unclear. Germline V CDR1 and CDR2: MDHEN, SYDVKM. The CDR3 length is 11 residues. The V end lost 5 bases, the J end lost 9 bases, and 8 bases lay between the germline ends. CDR3 residues: CASSPRGPQHF. The CDR3, as DNA: TGTGCCAGCAGTCCCCGGGGGCCCCAGCATTTT.

Remarks on this clone: An end of the junction does not agree with germline; a read error may underlie this. The same CDR3 is also encoded by other DNA sequences in this sample. The chain employs TRBV5-4 and TRBJ2-7; TRBD2 matches at 8 bases. The CDR3 is 15 residues long. Germline CDR1 SGHNT, CDR2 YYREEE (reference sequence). The CDR3 nucleotides are TGTGCTAGCAGCTTGCAGCGGGGGAGCTCCTACGAGCAGTACTTC. Its translation is CASSLQRGSSYEQYF.

The gene calls are TRBV2 and TRBJ1-4; D call uncertain. This CDR3 comprises 14 residues. Deletions cut 1 base from V and 4 bases from J, with 7 bases between. CDR1 is SNHLY and CDR2 is FYNNEI in the germline V gene. DNA of the CDR3: TGTGCCAGCAGTGAAGGGTACAATAATGAAAAACTGTTTTTT. This codes for CASSEGYNNEKLFF.

The chain is built from TRBV7-3 and TRBJ2-7; 8 bases are a match to TRBD2. CDR1 is SGHTA and CDR2 is FQGTGA in the germline V gene. This CDR3 spans 15 amino acids. Trimming cost V 2 bases and J 2 bases; bases outside gene matches: 5. The CDR3: CASSLSGRGAYEQYF. Here the CDR3 DNA reads TGTGCCAGCAGCTTATCGGGGCGGGGGGCCTACGAGCAGTACTTC.